A single T cell receptor beta chain is shown here with its context. The specificity of this receptor is unknown. No qualities accompany the bases; no much larger clone lies one base away. The donors were healthy, HIV-negative adults who had no recently reported acute infections or vaccinations. All donors were Caucasian adults living in Nashville, Tennessee, USA. CD8 memory samples were composed of magnetically selected CD45RO+ cells combined with CCR7-negative CD45RA+ effector memory (TemRA) cells. Blood was obtained by leukapheresis, after which PBMCs were separated by Ficoll-Histopaque density gradient centrifugation and cryopreserved in liquid nitrogen vapor phase. Analytical flow cytometry was used to check the purity and quantity of every magnetically sorted T cell population. Genomic DNA was isolated from each sorted fraction and quantified by UV absorbance on a Nanodrop 2000c. The data were obtained in a study of shared clonotypes between healthy human individuals (dated by TCRdb to about 2020). Study-wide context: A couple of women and a few men aged 18 to 49 years were included in the cohort. To increase sequencing depth and limit assay-specific biases, different laboratories used diverse techniques to prepare libraries and sequence TCR repertoires. Per donor, leukapheresis produced somewhere between about 0.85 and 8.9 billion PBMCs. For each donor, CD4 naive and CD4 memory were each given three plates, CD8 naive was given two plates, and CD8 memory was given one plate. To estimate repertoire size and how much clonotypes are shared between individuals, the study performed deep sequencing of blood TCR repertoires from a few healthy adults. On the study overall, not on this receptor specifically: Sampling was restricted to blood, and TCR repertoires in tissues likely differ from the TCR repertoires found in blood. When several donors were compared, the shared fraction of clonotypes was about 5.5% for naive CD4, about 4% for naive CD8, 2.3% for memory CD4, and 0.4% for memory CD8. Naive subsets generally had larger estimated clonotype richness than memory subsets. Compared with non-shared clonotypes, the clonotypes found in all four sorted-subset donors had higher generation probabilities. Because the study included a small number of donors, the genetic and exposure-history diversity represented was limited. Even with the large sequencing depth, rarefaction of the sorted-subset datasets indicated that sequencing was incomplete. Pairwise subsampling led to the expectation that sequencing depth would affect the degree of clonotype sharing among donors.

Using the deep immunoSEQ assay, multiplex PCR amplified TCR CDR3 regions from genomic DNA. For each cell subset, the extracted genomic DNA was distributed evenly across all wells of several immunoSEQ 96-well plates, and each plate served as one replicate. For sorted subsets, each replicate PCR was loaded with around 200 ng genomic DNA, equivalent to about 33,000 T cell genomes. The purified libraries were quantified using a Qubit 3.0 fluorometer, sized with a Bioanalyzer 2100, and then quantified again using the KAPA Library Quantification kit. A separate single-read 150-cycle Illumina NextSeq 550 flow cell was used to sequence each immunoSEQ 96-well plate. Per the authors' processing: Because the immunoSEQ output included only junctional sequences and no quality scores, the filtering could not be the same as the filtering used for full-length reads. To assign V/J genes and CDR3, sequences were annotated using PyIR, a Python wrapper for IgBLAST v1.9, with IMGT germline references. Reads were removed for weak V/J assignments (E-value above 1e-6), missing CDR3, stop codons, out-of-frame junctions, or ambiguous translated residues. V3J clonotypes were defined as sequences sharing an identical inferred V gene, J gene, and CDR3 amino acid sequence. The percentage overlap between two repertoires was calculated by dividing the number of shared unique clonotypes by the size of the smaller repertoire. Richness of each repertoire was evaluated using RTK rarefaction, the Chao1 estimator, and Recon v2.1 estimates of unobserved clonotypes. OLGA was used to compute generation probabilities for all TCRbeta clonotypes that the gDNA method yielded from a few donors. What TCRdb holds here is the immuneACCESS table cut down to in-frame rearrangements. Part of the clones is not present; checked against another copy, under half of the missing clones reflect an unresolved V gene, and the others are unexplained. V and J calls and clone size follow that table, whereas D and trimming were derived from the DNA. The sample contains about 92,000 clones, 60% to 70% of them found a single time. Roughly 50% of the sample belongs to the ten largest clones.

The germline ends are 12 bases apart after V is trimmed by 4 bases and J by 1 base. As encoded in the germline V gene, CDR1 is SGHRS while CDR2 is YFSETQ. From the cysteine through the phenylalanine, the CDR3 covers 16 amino acids. Only CDR3 DNA remains: 48 bases, in frame from the first base. Here the chain combines TRBV5-1 and TRBJ2-6, with a tentative D gene TRBD2 over 5 matching bases. What was sequenced was memory CD8+ T cells sorted from blood. The sample's cell subset or site label, decoded: CD45RO+ cells pooled with CCR7-negative TemRA cells. This receptor was obtained from a man aged 25-45 years in good health. The DNA sequence reads TGCGCCAGCAGCGAGGACTTGCCTTCTGGGGCCAACGTCCTGACTTTC. This is translated as CASSEDLPSGANVLTF.